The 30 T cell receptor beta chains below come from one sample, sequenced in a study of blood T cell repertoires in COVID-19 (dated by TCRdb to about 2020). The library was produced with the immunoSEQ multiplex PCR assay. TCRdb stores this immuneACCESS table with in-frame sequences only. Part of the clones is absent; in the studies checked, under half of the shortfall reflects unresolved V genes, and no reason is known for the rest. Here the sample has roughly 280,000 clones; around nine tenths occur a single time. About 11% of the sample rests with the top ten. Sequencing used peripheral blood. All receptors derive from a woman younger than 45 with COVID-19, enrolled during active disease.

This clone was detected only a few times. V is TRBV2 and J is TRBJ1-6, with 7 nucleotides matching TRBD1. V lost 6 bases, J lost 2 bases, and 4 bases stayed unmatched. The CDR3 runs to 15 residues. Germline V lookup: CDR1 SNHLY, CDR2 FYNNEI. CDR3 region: CASREGQTYNSPLHF. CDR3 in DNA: TGTGCCAGCAGAGAGGGACAGACCTATAATTCACCCCTCCACTTT.

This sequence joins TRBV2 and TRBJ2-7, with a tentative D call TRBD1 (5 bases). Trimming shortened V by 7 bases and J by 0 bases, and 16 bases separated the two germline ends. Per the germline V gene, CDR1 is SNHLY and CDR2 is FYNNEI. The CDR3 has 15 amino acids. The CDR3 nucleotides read TGTGCCAGCATACTTATGCCAGGGCCCTCCTACGAGCAGTACTTC. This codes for CASILMPGPSYEQYF.

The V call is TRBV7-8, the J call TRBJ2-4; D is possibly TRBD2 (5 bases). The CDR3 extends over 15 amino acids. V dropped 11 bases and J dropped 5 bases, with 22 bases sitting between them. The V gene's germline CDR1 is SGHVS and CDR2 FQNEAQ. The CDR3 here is CASSEEVVFENIQYF. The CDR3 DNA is TGTGCCTCCTCGGAGGAGGTGGTCTTTGAAAACATTCAGTACTTC.

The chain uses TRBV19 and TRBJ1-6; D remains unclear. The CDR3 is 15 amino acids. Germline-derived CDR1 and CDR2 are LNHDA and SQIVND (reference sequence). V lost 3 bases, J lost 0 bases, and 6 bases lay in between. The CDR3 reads CASSIPSSYNSPLHF. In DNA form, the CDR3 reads TGTGCCAGTAGTATCCCTAGCTCCTATAATTCACCCCTCCACTTT.

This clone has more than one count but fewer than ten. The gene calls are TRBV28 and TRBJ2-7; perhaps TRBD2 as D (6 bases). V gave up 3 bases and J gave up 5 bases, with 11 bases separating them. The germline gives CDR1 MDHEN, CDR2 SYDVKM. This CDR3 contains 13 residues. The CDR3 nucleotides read TGTGCCAGCAGTTTTGGGACTTTAGACGAGCAGTACTTC. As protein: CASSFGTLDEQYF.

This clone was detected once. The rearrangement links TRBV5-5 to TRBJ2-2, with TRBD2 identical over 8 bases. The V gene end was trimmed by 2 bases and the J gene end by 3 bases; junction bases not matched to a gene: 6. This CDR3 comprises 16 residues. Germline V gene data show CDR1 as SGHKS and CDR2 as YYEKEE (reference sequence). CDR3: CASSLNSGTDTGELFF. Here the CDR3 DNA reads TGTGCCAGCAGCTTAAATAGCGGGACCGACACCGGGGAGCTGTTTTTT.

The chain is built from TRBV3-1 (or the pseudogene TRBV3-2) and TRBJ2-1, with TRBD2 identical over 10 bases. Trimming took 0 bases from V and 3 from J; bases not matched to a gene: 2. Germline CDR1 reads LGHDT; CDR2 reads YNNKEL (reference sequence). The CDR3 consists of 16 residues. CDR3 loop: CASSQDPSGSYNEQFF. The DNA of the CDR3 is TGTGCCAGCAGCCAAGATCCTAGCGGGAGCTACAATGAGCAGTTCTTC.

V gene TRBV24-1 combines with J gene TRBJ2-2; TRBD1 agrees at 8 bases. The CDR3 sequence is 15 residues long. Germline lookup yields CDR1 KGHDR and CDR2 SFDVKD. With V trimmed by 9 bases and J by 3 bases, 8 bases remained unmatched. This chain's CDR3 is CATRAGQADTGELFF. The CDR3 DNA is TGTGCCACCCGTGCGGGACAGGCGGACACCGGGGAGCTGTTTTTT.

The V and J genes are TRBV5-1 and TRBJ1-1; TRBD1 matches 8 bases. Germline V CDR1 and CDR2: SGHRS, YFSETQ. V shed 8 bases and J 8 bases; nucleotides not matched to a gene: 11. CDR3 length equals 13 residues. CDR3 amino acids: CASRNSGGEEAFF. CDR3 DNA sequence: TGCGCCAGTAGAAACTCAGGGGGCGAGGAAGCTTTCTTT.

The CDR3 protein is CASSPLPAGSSLYEQYF. The CDR3 nucleotides are TGTGCCAGCTCACCACTCCCGGCGGGCTCCAGTCTCTACGAGCAGTACTTC. V and J are TRBV18 and TRBJ2-7, with D perhaps TRBD2 (5 bases). Germline CDR1 reads KGHSH; CDR2 reads LQKENI. The CDR3 consists of 17 residues. V lost 1 base and J 3 bases, leaving 19 bases between the germline ends.

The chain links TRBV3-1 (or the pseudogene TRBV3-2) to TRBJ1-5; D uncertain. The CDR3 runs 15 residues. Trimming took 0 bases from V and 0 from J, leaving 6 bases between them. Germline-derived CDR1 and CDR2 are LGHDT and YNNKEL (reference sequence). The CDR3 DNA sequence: TGTGCCAGCAGCCAAGATGCGTATAGCAATCAGCCCCAGCATTTT. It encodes CASSQDAYSNQPQHF.

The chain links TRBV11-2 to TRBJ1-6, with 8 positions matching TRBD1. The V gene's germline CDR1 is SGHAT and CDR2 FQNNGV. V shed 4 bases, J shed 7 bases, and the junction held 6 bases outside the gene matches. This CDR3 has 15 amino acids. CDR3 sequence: CASSSGQVWNSPLHF. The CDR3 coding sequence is TGTGCCAGCAGCTCGGGACAGGTCTGGAATTCACCCCTCCACTTT.

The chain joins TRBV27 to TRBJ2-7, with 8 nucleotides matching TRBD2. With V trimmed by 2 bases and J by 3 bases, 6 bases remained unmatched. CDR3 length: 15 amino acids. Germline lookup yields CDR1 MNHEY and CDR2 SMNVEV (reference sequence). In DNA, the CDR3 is TGTGCCAGCAGTTTAGTGGGACGGGGGGGCTACGAGCAGTACTTC. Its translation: CASSLVGRGGYEQYF.

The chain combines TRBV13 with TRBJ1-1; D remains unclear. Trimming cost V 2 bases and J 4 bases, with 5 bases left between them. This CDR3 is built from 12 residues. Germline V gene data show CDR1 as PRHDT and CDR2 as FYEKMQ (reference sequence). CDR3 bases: TGTGCCAGCAGCTTACGTGTCACTGAAGCTTTCTTT. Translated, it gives CASSLRVTEAFF.

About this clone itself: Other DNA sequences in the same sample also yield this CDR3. CDR3 in amino acids: CASSRGTGTNEKLFF. In DNA form, the CDR3 reads TGTGCCAGCTCACGCGGGACAGGGACTAATGAAAAACTGTTTTTT. This chain uses TRBV18 with TRBJ1-4; 9 bases are shared with TRBD1. Trimming removed 4 bases from V and 2 bases from J; junction bases left unmatched: 2. Germline CDR1 is KGHSH and CDR2 is LQKENI. The CDR3 runs to 15 residues.

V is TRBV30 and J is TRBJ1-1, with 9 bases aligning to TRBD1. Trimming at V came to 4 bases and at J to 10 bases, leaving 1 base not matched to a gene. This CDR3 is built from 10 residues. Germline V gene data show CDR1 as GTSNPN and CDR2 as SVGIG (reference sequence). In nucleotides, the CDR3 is TGTGCCTGGATGGGACAGGGAGCTTTCTTT. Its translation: CAWMGQGAFF.

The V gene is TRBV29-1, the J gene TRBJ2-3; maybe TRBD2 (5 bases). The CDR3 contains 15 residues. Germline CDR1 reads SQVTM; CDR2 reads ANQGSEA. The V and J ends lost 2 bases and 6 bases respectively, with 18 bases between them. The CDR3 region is CSVERLEGGGDTQYF. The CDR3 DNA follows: TGCAGCGTTGAACGTCTCGAGGGTGGCGGCGATACGCAGTATTTT.

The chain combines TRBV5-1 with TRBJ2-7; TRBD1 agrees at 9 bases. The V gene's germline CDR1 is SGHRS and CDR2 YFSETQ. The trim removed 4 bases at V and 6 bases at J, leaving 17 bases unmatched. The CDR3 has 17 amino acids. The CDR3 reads CASSPRAPGTGRSEQYF. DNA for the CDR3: TGCGCCAGCAGCCCCCGTGCCCCCGGGACAGGGAGGAGCGAGCAGTACTTC.

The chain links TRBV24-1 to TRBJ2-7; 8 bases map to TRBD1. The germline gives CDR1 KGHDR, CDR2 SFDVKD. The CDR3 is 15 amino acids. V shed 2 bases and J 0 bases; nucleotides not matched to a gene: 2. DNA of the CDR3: TGTGCCACCAGTGATTCGGGACAGGCCTCCTACGAGCAGTACTTC. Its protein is CATSDSGQASYEQYF.

For the CDR3, the DNA is TGTGCCTGGAGTGGAGGGGAGACCCAGTACTTC. It codes for CAWSGGETQYF. The V gene is TRBV30, the J gene TRBJ2-5; TRBD2 might be the D (5 bases). Germline V lookup: CDR1 GTSNPN, CDR2 SVGIG (reference sequence). V lost 1 base and J lost 5, with 5 bases in between. The CDR3 totals 11 residues.

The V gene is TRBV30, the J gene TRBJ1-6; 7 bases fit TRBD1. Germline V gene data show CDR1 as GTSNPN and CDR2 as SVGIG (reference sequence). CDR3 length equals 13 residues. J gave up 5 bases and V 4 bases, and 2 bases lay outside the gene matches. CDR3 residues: CAWTGQNNSPLHF. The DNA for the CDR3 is TGTGCCTGGACGGGACAGAATAATTCACCCCTCCACTTT.

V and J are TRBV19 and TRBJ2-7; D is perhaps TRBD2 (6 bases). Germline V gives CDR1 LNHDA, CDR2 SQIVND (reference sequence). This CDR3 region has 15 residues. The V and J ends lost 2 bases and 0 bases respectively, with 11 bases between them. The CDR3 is CASSIFAGSSYEQYF. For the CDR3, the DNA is TGTGCCAGTAGTATATTCGCCGGGAGCTCCTACGAGCAGTACTTC.

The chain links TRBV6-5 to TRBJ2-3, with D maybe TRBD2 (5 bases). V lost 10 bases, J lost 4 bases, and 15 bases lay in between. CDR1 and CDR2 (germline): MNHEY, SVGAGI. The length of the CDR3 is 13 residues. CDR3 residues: CATNTGNADTQYF. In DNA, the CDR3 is TGTGCCACCAACACGGGGAACGCAGATACGCAGTATTTT.

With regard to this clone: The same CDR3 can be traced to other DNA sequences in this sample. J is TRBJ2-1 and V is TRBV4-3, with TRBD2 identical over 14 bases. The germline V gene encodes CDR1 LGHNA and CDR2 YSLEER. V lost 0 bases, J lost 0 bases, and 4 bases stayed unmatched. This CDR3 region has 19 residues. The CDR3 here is CASSQETSGRASSYNEQFF. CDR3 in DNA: TGCGCCAGCAGCCAAGAGACTAGCGGGAGGGCGAGCTCCTACAATGAGCAGTTCTTC.

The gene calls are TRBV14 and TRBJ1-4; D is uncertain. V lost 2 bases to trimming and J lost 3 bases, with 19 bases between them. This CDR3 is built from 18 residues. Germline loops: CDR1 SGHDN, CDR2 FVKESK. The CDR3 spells CASSQYDTGKYSNEKLFF. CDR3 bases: TGTGCCAGCAGCCAATACGACACCGGGAAATACTCTAATGAAAAACTGTTTTTT. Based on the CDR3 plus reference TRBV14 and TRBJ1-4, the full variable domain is EAGVTQFPSHSVIEKGQTVTLRCDPISGHDNLYWYRRVMGKEIKFLLHFVKESKQDESGMPNNRFLAERTGGTYSTLKVQPAELEDSGVYFCASSQYDTGKYSNEKLFFGSGTQLSVL.

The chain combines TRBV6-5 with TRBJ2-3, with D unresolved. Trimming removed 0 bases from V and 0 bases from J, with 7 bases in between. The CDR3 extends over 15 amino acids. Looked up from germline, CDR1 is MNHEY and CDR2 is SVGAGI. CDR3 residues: CASSYSPLSTDTQYF. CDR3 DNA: TGTGCCAGCAGTTACTCTCCTCTTAGCACAGATACGCAGTATTTT.

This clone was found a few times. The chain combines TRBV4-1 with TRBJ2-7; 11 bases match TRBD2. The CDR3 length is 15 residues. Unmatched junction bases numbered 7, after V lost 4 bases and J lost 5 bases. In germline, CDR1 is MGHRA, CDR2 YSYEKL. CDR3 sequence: CASSPGSSGRNEQYF. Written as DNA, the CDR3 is TGCGCCAGCAGCCCCGGGTCTAGCGGGAGGAACGAGCAGTACTTC.

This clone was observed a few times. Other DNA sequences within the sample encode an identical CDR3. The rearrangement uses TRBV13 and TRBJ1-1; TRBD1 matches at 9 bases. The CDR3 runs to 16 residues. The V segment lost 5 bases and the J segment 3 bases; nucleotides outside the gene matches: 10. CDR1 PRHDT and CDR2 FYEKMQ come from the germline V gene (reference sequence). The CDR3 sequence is CASSPPGQGADTEAFF. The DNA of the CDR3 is TGTGCCAGCAGCCCCCCGGGACAGGGCGCGGACACTGAAGCTTTCTTT.

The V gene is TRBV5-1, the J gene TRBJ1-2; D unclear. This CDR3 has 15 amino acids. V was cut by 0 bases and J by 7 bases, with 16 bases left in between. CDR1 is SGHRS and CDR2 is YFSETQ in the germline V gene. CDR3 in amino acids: CASSLEQPSLAGYTF. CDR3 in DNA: TGCGCCAGCAGCTTGGAACAGCCCAGCCTGGCTGGCTACACCTTC.

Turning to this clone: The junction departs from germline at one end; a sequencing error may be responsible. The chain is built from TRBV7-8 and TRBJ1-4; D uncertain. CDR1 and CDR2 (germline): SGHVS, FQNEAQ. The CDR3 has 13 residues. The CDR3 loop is CASSLEASAGSVF. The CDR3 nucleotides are TGTGCCAGCAGCTTAGAGGCGAGCGCGGGTTCGGTTTTT.